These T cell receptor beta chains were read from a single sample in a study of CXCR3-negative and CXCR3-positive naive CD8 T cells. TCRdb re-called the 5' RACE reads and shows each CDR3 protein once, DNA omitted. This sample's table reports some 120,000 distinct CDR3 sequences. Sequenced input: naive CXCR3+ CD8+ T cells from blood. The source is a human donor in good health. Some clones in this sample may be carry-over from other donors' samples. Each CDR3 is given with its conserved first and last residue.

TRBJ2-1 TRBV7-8 CASSLGHLNEQFF
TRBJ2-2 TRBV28 CASIRRENTGELFF
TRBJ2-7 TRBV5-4 CASSWDRSSYEQYF
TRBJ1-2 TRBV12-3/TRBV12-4 CASSRGLLGIYGYTF
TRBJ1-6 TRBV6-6 CASSSHTGPNSPLHF
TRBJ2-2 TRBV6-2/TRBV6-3 CASTPANTGELFF
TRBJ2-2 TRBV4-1 CASSQSGLGFTGELFF
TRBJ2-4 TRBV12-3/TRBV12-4 CASSLVAGLAKNIQYF
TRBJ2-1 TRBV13 CASSPPPSSYNEQFF
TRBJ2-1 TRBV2 CASSETGPSSYNEQFF
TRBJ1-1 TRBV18 CASSPTGGLDSEAFF
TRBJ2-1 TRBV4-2 CASSQDLETTSYNEQFF
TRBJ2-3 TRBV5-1 CASSLAKRGNTDTQYF
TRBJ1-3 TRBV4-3 CASSQDWNSGNTIYF
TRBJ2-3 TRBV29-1 CSVEEAGGADTQYF
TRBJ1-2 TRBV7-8 CASSLQGRGGYGYTF
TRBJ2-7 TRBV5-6 CASSEAPGLAFSYEQYF
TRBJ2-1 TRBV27 CASSSFRSSYNEQFF
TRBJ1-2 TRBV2 CASSRLWTEDHNYGYTF
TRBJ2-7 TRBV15 CATSRDQTGAYEQYF
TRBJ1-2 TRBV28 CASSPWTGETYGYTF
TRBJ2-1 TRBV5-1 CASSLGQGPDEQFF
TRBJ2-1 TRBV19 CASSATSGRTSYNEQFF
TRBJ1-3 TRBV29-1 CSVLTGGKNTIYF
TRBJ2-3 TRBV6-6 CASMDSLSTDTQYF
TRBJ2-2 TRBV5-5 CASSLSSWLNTGELFF
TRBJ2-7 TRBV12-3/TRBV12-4 CASSLAQNREQYF
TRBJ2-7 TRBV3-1 CASSQDPGDRGTYEQYF